This T cell receptor (beta chain) comes out of a study of blood T cell repertoires in COVID-19. Germline V gene sequence: CDR1 SEHNR, CDR2 FQNEAQ (reference sequence). This CDR3 comprises 16 residues. V shed 1 base and J 2 bases; nucleotides not matched to a gene: 5. Each recovered donor of Cohort 3 presented with two negative PCRs, clearance, or symptom resolution. The protocol was immunoSEQ multiplex PCR, while the TCRdb copy is restricted to in-frame clones and leaves out a portion. The table has around 400,000 clones, roughly 91% seen once. What was sequenced was PBMCs or T cells enriched from blood (not recorded which). The V and J genes are TRBV7-9 and TRBJ2-1; TRBD2 agrees at 7 bases. This receptor was taken from a woman in her 30s who had recovered from COVID-19. CDR3 sequence (DNA): TGTGCCAGCAGCTTAGAGGCGGGAGACGCCTACAATGAGCAGTTCTTC. Its translation is CASSLEAGDAYNEQFF.